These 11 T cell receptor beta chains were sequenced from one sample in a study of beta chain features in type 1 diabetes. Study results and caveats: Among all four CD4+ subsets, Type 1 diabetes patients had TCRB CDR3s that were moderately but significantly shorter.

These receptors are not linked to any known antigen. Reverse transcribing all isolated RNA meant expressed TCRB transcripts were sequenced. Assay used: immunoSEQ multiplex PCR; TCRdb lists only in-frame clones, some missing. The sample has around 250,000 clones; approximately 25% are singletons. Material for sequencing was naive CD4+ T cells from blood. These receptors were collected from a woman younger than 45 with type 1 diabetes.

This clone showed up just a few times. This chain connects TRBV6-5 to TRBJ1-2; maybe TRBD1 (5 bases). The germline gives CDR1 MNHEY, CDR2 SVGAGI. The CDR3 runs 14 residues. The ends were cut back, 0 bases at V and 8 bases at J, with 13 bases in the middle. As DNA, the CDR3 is TGTGCCAGCAGTTACTCCTACAGGAAGCAGGGCTACACCTTC. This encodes CASSYSYRKQGYTF.

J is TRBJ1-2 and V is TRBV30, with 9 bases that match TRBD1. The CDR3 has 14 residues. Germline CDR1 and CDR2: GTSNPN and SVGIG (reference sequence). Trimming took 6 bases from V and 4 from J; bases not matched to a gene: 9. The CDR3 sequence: CACPLQGAFYGYTF. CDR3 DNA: TGTGCCTGCCCTCTACAGGGGGCCTTCTATGGCTACACCTTC.

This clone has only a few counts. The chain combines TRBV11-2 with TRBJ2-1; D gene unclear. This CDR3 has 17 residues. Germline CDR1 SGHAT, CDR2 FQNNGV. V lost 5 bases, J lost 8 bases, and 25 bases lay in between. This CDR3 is CASSPLSVRHFFDEQFF. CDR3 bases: TGTGCCAGCAGCCCCCTTTCGGTCAGACATTTTTTCGATGAGCAGTTCTTC.

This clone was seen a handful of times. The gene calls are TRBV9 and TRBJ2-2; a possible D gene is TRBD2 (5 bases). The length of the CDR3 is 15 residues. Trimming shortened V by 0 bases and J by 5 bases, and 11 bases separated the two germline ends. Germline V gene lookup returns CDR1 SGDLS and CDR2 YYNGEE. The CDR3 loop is CASSVGPPGTGELFF. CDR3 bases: TGTGCCAGCAGCGTAGGTCCCCCGGGGACCGGGGAGCTGTTTTTT. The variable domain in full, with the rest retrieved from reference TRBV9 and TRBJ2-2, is DSGVTQTPKHLITATGQRVTLRCSPRSGDLSVYWYQQSLDQGLQFLIQYYNGEERAKGNILERFSAQQFPDLHSELNLSSLELGDSALYFCASSVGPPGTGELFFGEGSRLTVL.

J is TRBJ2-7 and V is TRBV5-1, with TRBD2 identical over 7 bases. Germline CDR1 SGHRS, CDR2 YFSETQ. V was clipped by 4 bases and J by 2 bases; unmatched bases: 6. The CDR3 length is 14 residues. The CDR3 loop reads CASSPAGDPYEQYF. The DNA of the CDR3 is TGCGCCAGCAGCCCGGCGGGGGACCCCTACGAGCAGTACTTC.

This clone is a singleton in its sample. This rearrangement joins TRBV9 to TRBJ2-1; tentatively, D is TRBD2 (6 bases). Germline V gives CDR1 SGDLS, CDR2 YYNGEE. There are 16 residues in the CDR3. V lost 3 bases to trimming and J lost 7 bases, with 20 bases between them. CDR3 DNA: TGTGCCAGCAGCGGACGGTGGCTAGCGAGTACAAATGAGCAGTTCTTC. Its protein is CASSGRWLASTNEQFF.

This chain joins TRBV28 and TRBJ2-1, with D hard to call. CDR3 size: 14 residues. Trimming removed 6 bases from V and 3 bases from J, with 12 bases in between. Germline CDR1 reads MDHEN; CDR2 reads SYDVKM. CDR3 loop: CASSFGLIYNEQFF. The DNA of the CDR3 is TGTGCCAGCAGCTTTGGGCTGATCTACAATGAGCAGTTCTTC.

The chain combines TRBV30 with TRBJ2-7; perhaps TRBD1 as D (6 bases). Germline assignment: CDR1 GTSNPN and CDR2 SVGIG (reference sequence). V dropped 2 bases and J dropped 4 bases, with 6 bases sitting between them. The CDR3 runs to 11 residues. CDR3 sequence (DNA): TGTGCCTGGAGTCAGGGGTACGAGCAGTACTTC. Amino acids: CAWSQGYEQYF.

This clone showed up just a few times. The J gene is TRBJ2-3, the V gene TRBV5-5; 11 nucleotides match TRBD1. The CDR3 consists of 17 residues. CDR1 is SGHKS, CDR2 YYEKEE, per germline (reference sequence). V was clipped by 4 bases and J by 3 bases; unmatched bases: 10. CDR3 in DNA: TGTGCCAGCAGCATAACTGGGACAGGGGGAACGACAGATACGCAGTATTTT. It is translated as CASSITGTGGTTDTQYF. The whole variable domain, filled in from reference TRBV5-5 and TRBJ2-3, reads DAGVTQSPTHLIKTRGQQVTLRCSPISGHKSVSWYQQVLGQGPQFIFQYYEKEERGRGNFPDRFSARQFPNYSSELNVNALLLGDSALYLCASSITGTGGTTDTQYFGPGTRLTVL.

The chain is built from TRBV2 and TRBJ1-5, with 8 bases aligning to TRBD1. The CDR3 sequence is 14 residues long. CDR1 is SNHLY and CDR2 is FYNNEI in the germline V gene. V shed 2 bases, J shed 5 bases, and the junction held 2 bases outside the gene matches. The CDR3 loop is CASSEQGAYQPQHF. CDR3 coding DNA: TGTGCCAGCAGTGAACAGGGGGCCTATCAGCCCCAGCATTTT. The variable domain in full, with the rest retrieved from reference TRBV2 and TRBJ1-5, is EPEVTQTPSHQVTQMGQEVILRCVPISNHLYFYWYRQILGQKVEFLVSFYNNEISEKSEIFDDQFSVERPDGSNFTLKIRSTKLEDSAMYFCASSEQGAYQPQHFGDGTRLSIL.

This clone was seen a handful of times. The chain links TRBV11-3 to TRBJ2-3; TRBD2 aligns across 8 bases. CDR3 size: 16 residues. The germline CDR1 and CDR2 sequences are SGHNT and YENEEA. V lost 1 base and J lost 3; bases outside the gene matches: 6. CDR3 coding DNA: TGTGCCAGCAGCTTAGTGGTTGCTAGCGGGACAGATACGCAGTATTTT. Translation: CASSLVVASGTDTQYF.